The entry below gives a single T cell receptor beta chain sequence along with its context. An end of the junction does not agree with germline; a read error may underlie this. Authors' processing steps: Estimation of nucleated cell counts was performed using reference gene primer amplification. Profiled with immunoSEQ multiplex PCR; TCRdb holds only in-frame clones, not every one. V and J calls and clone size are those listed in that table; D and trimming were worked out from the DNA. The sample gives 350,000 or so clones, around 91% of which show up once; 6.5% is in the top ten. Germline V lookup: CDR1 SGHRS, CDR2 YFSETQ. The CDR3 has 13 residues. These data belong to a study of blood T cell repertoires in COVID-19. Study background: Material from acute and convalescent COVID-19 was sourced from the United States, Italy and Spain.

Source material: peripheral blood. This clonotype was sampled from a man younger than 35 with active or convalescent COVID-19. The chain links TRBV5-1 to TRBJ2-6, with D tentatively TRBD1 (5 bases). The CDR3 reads CASSLVGANVLTF. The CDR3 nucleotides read TGCGCCAGCAGCTTGGTTGGGGCCAACGTGCTGACTTTC.